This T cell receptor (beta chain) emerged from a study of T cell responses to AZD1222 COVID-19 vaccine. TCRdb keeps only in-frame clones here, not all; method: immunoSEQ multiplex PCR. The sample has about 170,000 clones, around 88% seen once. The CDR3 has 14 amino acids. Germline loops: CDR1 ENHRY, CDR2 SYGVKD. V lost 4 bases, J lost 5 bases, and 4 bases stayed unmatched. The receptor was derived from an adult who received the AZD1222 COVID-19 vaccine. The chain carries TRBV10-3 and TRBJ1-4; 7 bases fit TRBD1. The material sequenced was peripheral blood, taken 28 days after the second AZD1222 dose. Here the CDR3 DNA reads TGTGCCATCAGTGGTACAGGGGTAAATGAAAAACTGTTTTTT. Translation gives CAISGTGVNEKLFF.